Listed below are T cell receptor beta chains from one sample, sequenced in a study of T-cell memory formation after mild COVID-19. In TCRdb, the 5' RACE reads were re-called with MiXCR into one record per CDR3 protein. The sample includes roughly 620,000 distinct CDR3 sequences, under 20% of them seen just once. The sequenced sample consisted of PBMCs or a T cell subset sorted from them (not recorded which). The receptors stem from an adult woman who had mild COVID-19 (a few samples of this study predate the infection). Cell type and time point are not known. Each CDR3 is given with its conserved first and last residue. A D gene is named only where the DNA matches it firmly. Size is stated for part of the rows, as once, few or many counts, or as a class when the clone is expanded.

TRBJ1-1 | - | - | TRBV4-1 | TGCGCCAGCAGCCCTCTCTCCGCGCAGGGGCCCAACACTGAAGCTTTCTTT | CASSPLSAQGPNTEAFF
TRBJ2-7 | - | few | TRBV6-2/TRBV6-3 | TGTGCCAGCAGTTACTTCATGGGTGGTGTTGACTACGAGCAGTACTTC | CASSYFMGGVDYEQYF
TRBJ2-1 | - | few | TRBV4-3 | TGCGCCAGCAGCCAAGATCAAGCTGTTGAGCAGTTCTTC | CASSQDQAVEQFF
TRBJ1-5 | - | - | TRBV6-1 | TGTGCCAGCAGTGGGGGGTTAGTGAGCAATCAGCCCCAGCATTTT | CASSGGLVSNQPQHF
TRBJ1-1 | - | few | TRBV14 | TGTGCCAGCAGCCCGCCAATAGGGGGTACTGAAGCTTTCTTT | CASSPPIGGTEAFF
TRBJ1-2 | TRBD1 | - | TRBV20-1 | TGCAGTGCACCGGACAGGGTCGGGGGCTACACCTTC | CSAPDRVGGYTF
TRBJ2-7 | - | - | TRBV20-1 | TGCAGTGCTAGCCCGAAAACCAGCAGGGCGCAGTACTTC | CSASPKTSRAQYF
TRBJ2-5 | TRBD2 | - | TRBV10-3 | TGTGCCATCAAATCCCTAGCGGGGGGGTTGGAGACCCAGTACTTC | CAIKSLAGGLETQYF
TRBJ2-7 | TRBD1 | few | TRBV18 | TGTGCCAGCTCACCAAAAGACAGGGGCGAGCAGTACTTC | CASSPKDRGEQYF
TRBJ2-3 | TRBD2 | - | TRBV3-1 | TGTGCCAGCAGCCTATGGACTAGCGGATTCACAGATACGCAGTATTTT | CASSLWTSGFTDTQYF
TRBJ2-7 | - | many | TRBV18 | TGTGCCAGCTCACAGGTCACCTACGAGCAGTACTTC | CASSQVTYEQYF
TRBJ2-5 | - | few | TRBV12-3/TRBV12-4 | TGTGCCAGCAGTTTAGAACAGACCTCGACCCAGTACTTC | CASSLEQTSTQYF
TRBJ1-1 | - | - | TRBV29-1 | TGCAGCGTCGCCGGGACGGCGAACACTGAAGCTTTCTTT | CSVAGTANTEAFF
TRBJ2-3 | - | few | TRBV12-3/TRBV12-4 | TGTGCCAGCAGTTTCGGGGGTGCGATAAATACGCAGTATTTT | CASSFGGAINTQYF
TRBJ2-7 | TRBD2 | - | TRBV5-6 | TGTGCCAGCAGCGCTTTAAGGACTAGCGGGGGCTACGAGCAGTACTTC | CASSALRTSGGYEQYF
TRBJ1-4 | - | - | TRBV11-2 | TGTGCCAGCAGATATACCCGGGACAAAGATGAAAAACTGTTTTTT | CASRYTRDKDEKLFF
TRBJ2-3 | TRBD2 | many | TRBV20-1 | TGCAGTGCTAGGGCACTAGCGGGAACAGATACGCAGTATTTT | CSARALAGTDTQYF
TRBJ1-1 | - | - | TRBV7-3 | TGTGCCAGCAGCCCCTCGCTCGGGAACACTGAAGCTTTCTTT | CASSPSLGNTEAFF
TRBJ1-2 | TRBD1 | - | TRBV7-9 | TGTGCCAGCAGCCCCGACAGGGGCCATGGCTACACCTTC | CASSPDRGHGYTF
TRBJ2-1 | TRBD1 | few | TRBV13 | TGTGCCAGCAGACTGGGACAGGGGTACAATGAGCAGTTCTTC | CASRLGQGYNEQFF
TRBJ2-2 | TRBD2 | - | TRBV4-2 | TGTGCCAGCAGCCAAGGGAGACTAGCGGGGGCCGGCGGGGAGCTGTTTTTT | CASSQGRLAGAGGELFF
TRBJ2-1 | TRBD2 | few | TRBV20-1 | TGCAGCGACCCTAGCGGTACAGACACGATCAATGAGCAGTTCTTC | CSDPSGTDTINEQFF
TRBJ2-3 | TRBD2 | - | TRBV5-1 | TGCGCCAGCAGCTTGGACGGGAGGGCCTCCCATGGGCCAGATACGCAGTATTTT | CASSLDGRASHGPDTQYF
TRBJ1-1 | - | few | TRBV20-1 | TGCAGTGCTAGAGATCTGCAGGGGATGAACACTGAAGCTTTCTTT | CSARDLQGMNTEAFF
TRBJ2-3 | - | few | TRBV12-3/TRBV12-4 | TGTGCCAGCGTCCTCGCAGGAGACACAGATACGCAGTATTTT | CASVLAGDTDTQYF
TRBJ2-1 | - | few | TRBV5-6 | TGTGCCAGCAGCGGCCAAGGGAGCTCCTACAATGAGCAGTTCTTC | CASSGQGSSYNEQFF
TRBJ2-3 | TRBD2 | few | TRBV4-2 | TGTGCCAGCAGCCAAGATCCCAGCGGGGGTCCCGGAGATACGCAGTATTTT | CASSQDPSGGPGDTQYF
TRBJ2-1 | - | few | TRBV29-1 | TGCAGCGTTCTCGGGAGAACCGCCTACAATGAGCAGTTCTTC | CSVLGRTAYNEQFF